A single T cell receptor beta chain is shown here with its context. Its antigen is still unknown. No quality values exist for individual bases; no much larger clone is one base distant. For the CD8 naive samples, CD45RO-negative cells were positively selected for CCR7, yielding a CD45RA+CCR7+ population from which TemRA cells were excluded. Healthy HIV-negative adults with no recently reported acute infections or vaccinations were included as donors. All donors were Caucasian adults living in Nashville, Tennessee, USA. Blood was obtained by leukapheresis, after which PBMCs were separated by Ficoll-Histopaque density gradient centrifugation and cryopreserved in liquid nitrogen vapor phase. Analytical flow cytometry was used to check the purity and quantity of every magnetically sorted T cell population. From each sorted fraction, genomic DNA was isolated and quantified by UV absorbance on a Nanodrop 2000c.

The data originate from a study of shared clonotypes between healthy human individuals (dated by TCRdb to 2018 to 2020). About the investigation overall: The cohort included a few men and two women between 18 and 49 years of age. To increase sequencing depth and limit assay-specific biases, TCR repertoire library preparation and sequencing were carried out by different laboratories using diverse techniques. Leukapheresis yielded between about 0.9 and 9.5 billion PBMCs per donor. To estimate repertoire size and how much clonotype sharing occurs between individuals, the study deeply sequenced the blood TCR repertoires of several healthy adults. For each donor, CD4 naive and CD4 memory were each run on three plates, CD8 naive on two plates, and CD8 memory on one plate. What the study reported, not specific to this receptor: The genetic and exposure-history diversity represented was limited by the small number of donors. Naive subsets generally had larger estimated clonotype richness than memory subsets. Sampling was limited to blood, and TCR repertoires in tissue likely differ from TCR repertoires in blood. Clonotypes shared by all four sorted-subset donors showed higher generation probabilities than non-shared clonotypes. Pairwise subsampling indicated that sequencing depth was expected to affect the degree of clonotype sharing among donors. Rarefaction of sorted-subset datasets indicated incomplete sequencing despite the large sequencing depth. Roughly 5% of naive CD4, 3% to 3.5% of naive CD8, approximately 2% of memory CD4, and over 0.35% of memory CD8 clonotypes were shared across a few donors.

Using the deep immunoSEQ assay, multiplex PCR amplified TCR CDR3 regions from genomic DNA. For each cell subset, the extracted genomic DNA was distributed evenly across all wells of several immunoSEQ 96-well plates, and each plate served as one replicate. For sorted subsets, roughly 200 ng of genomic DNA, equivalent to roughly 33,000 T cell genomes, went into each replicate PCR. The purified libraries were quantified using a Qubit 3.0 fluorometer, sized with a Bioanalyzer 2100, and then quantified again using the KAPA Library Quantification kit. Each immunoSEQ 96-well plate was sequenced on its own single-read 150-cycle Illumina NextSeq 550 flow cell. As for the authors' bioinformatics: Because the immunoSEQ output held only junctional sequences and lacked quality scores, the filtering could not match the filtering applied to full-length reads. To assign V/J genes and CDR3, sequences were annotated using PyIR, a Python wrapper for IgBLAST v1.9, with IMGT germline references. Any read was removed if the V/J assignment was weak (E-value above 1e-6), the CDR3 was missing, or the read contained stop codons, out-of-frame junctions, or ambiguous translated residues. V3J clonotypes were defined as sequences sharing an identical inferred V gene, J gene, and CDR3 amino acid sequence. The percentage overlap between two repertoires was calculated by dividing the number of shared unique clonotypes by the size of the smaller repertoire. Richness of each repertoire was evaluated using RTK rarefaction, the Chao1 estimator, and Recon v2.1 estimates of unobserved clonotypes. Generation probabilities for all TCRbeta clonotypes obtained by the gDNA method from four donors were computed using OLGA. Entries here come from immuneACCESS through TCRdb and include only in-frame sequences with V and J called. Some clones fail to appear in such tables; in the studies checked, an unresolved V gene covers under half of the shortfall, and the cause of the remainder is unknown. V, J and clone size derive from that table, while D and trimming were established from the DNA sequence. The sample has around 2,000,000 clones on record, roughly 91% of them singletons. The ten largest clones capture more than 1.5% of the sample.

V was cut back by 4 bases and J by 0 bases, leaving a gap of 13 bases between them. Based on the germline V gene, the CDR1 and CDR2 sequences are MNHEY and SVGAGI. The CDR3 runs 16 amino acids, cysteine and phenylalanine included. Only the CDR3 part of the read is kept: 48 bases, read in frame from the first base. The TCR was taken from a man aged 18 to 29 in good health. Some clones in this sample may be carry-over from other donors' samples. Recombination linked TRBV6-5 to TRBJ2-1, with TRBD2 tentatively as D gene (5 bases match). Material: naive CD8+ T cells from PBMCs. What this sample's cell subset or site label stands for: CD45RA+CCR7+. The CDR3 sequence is CASSSHLRDSYNEQFF. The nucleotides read TGTGCCAGCAGTTCCCACCTACGGGACTCCTACAATGAGCAGTTCTTC.